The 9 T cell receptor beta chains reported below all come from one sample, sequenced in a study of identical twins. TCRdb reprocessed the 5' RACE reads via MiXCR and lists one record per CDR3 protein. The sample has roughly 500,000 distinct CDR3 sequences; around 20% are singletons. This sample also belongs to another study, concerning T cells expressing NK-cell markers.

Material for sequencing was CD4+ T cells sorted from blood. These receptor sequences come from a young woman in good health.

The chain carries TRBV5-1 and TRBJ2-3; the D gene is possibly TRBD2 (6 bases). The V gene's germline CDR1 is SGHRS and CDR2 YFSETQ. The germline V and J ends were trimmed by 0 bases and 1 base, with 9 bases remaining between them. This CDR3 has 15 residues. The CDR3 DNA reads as TGCGCCAGCAGCTTGGCCGAGCGGGGCACAGATACGCAGTATTTT. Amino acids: CASSLAERGTDTQYF. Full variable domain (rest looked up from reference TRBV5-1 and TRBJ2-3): KAGVTQTPRYLIKTRGQQVTLSCSPISGHRSVSWYQQTPGQGLQFLFEYFSETQRNKGNFPGRFSGRQFSNSRSEMNVSTLELGDSALYLCASSLAERGTDTQYFGPGTRLTVL.

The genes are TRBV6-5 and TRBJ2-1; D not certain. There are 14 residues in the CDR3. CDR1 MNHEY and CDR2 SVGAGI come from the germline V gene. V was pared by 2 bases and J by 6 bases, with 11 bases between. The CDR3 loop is CASSYARFGNEQFF. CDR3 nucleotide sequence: TGTGCCAGCAGTTACGCCAGGTTTGGCAATGAGCAGTTCTTC.

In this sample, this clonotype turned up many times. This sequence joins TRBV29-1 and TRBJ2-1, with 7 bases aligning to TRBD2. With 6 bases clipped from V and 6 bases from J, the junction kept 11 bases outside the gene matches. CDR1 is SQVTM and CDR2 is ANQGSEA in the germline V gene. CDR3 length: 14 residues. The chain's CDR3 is CSVDWGEGVNEQFF. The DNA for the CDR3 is TGCAGCGTCGATTGGGGGGAGGGAGTCAATGAGCAGTTCTTC.

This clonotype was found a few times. CDR3 loop: CASSQVSDAGANVLTF. DNA of the CDR3: TGTGCCAGCAGCCAAGTATCGGATGCTGGGGCCAACGTCCTGACTTTC. This chain joins TRBV14 and TRBJ2-6; D gene uncertain. The CDR3 totals 16 residues. The V end lost 1 base, the J end lost 2 bases, and 9 bases lay between the germline ends. Germline V gives CDR1 SGHDN, CDR2 FVKESK. Full variable domain (missing parts from reference TRBV14 and TRBJ2-6): EAGVTQFPSHSVIEKGQTVTLRCDPISGHDNLYWYRRVMGKEIKFLLHFVKESKQDESGMPNNRFLAERTGGTYSTLKVQPAELEDSGVYFCASSQVSDAGANVLTFGAGSRLTVL.

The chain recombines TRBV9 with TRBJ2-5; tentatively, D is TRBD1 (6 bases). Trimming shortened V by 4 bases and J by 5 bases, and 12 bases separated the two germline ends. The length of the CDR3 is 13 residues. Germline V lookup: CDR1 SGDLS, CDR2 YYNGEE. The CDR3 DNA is TGTGCCAGCAGCCAGGGGCAGAGGGAGACCCAGTACTTC. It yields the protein CASSQGQRETQYF. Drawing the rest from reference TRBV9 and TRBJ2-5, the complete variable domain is DSGVTQTPKHLITATGQRVTLRCSPRSGDLSVYWYQQSLDQGLQFLIQYYNGEERAKGNILERFSAQQFPDLHSELNLSSLELGDSALYFCASSQGQRETQYFGPGTRLLVL.

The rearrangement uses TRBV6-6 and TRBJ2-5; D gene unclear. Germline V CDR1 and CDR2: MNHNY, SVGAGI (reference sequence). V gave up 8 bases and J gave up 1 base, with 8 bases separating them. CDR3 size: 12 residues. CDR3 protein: CASGQRQETQYF. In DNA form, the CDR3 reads TGTGCCAGCGGGCAGCGCCAAGAGACCCAGTACTTC.

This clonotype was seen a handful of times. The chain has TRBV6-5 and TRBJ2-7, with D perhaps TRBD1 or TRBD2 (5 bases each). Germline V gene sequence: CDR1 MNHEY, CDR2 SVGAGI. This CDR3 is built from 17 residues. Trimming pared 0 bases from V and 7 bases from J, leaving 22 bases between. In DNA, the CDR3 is TGTGCCAGCAGTTACTCAGCGTCTCGGGACGGGCTTGGAGAGCAGTACTTC. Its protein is CASSYSASRDGLGEQYF.

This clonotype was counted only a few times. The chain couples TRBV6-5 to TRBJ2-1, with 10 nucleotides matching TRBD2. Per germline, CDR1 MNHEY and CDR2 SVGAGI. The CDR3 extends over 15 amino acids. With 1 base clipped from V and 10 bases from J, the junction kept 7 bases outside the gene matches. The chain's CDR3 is CASSYLAGGFGEQFF. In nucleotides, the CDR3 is TGTGCCAGCAGTTACTTAGCGGGGGGATTTGGAGAGCAGTTCTTC.

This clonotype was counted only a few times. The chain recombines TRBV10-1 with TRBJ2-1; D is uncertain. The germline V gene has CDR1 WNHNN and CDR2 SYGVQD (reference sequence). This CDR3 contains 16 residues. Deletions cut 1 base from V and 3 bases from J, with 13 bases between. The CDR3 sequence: CASSEFKGPGYNEQFF. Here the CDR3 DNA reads TGCGCCAGCAGTGAGTTCAAGGGCCCCGGCTACAATGAGCAGTTCTTC.